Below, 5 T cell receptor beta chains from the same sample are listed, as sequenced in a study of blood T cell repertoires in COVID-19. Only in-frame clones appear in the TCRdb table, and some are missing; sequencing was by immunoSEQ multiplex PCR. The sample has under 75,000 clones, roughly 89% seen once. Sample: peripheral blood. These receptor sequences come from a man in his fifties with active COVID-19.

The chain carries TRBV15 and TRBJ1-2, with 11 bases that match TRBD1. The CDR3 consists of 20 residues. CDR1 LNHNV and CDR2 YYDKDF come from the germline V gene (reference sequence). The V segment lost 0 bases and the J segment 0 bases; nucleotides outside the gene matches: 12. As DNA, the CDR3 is TGTGCCACCAGCAGAGATGGGAACCCGGGACAGGGGGGAGCTAACTATGGCTACACCTTC. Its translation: CATSRDGNPGQGGANYGYTF.

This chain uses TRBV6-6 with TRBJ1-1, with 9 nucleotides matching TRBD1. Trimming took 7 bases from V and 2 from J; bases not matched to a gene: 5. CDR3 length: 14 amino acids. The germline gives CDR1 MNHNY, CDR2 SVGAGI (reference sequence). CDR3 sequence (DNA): TGTGCCAGCACTCGGACAGGGGAAAACACTGAAGCTTTCTTT. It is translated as CASTRTGENTEAFF.

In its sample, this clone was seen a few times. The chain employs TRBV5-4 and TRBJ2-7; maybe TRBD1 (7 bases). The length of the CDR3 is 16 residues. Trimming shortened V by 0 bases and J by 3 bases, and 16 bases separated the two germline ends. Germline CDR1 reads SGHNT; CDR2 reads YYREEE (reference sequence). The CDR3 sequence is CASSLAAGGGVYEQYF. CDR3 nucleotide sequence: TGTGCCAGCAGCTTGGCCGCTGGAGGGGGCGTCTACGAGCAGTACTTC.

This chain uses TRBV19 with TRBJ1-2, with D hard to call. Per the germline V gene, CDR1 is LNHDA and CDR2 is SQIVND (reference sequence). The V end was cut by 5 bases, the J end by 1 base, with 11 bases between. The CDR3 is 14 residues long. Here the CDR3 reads CASSPDPFNYGYTF. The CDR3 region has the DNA TGTGCCAGTAGTCCAGATCCCTTTAACTATGGCTACACCTTC. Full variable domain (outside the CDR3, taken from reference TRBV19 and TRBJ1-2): DGGITQSPKYLFRKEGQNVTLSCEQNLNHDAMYWYRQDPGQGLRLIYYSQIVNDFQKGDIAEGYSVSREKKESFPLTVTSAQKNPTAFYLCASSPDPFNYGYTFGSGTRLTVV.

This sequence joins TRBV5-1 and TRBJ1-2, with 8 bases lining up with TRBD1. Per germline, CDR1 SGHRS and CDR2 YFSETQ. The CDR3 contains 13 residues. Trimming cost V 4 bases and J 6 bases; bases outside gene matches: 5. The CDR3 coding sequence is TGCGCCAGCAGCACCGACAGGGGCCATGGCTACACCTTC. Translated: CASSTDRGHGYTF.